A selection of T cell receptor beta chains follows, all from one sample in a study of identical twins. TCRdb reprocessed the 5' RACE reads via MiXCR and lists one record per CDR3 protein. This table has fewer than 500,000 distinct CDR3 sequences, roughly an eighth appearing once. This sample was shared with a second study, whose subject was yellow fever vaccine responses in identical twins.

The sequenced sample was CD4+ T cells sorted from blood. These receptors all come from a woman between 18 and 29 years old in good health. Both conserved end residues are part of each CDR3. Fields, in order: V gene, clone size, D gene, J gene, CDR3 DNA, CDR3 protein. The D gene is left open where the match is weak. Part of the rows lack a size; the others show once, few, many or a class for expanded clones.

v_call: TRBV7-2
clone_size: few
d_call: -
j_call: TRBJ2-4
cdr3_nt: TGTGCCAGCAGCTTAGGTAGCAGGCTAGCCAAAAACATTCAGTACTTC
cdr3_aa: CASSLGSRLAKNIQYF

v_call: TRBV11-2
clone_size: -
d_call: TRBD2
j_call: TRBJ2-1
cdr3_nt: TGTGCCAGCAGCCACTTTTTACTTGCGGGGGACTCCTACAATGAGCAGTTCTTC
cdr3_aa: CASSHFLLAGDSYNEQFF

v_call: TRBV29-1
clone_size: few
d_call: -
j_call: TRBJ1-1
cdr3_nt: TGCAGCGCCGGAGGGGGTCAGGGAGGGACTGAAGCTTTCTTT
cdr3_aa: CSAGGGQGGTEAFF

v_call: TRBV5-1
clone_size: few
d_call: TRBD1
j_call: TRBJ2-1
cdr3_nt: TGCGCCAGCAGCTGGGACAGGGCTAGTAATCTTGTGTATGAGCAGTTCTTC
cdr3_aa: CASSWDRASNLVYEQFF

v_call: TRBV20-1
clone_size: few
d_call: -
j_call: TRBJ2-6
cdr3_nt: TGCAGTTTAGAACTCTCTGGGGCCAACGTCCTGACTTTC
cdr3_aa: CSLELSGANVLTF

v_call: TRBV12-3/TRBV12-4
clone_size: many
d_call: -
j_call: TRBJ2-1
cdr3_nt: TGTGCCAGCACCCTGGCGGCAGCCTACAATGAGCAGTTCTTC
cdr3_aa: CASTLAAAYNEQFF

v_call: TRBV11-3
clone_size: -
d_call: -
j_call: TRBJ2-3
cdr3_nt: TGTGCCAGCAGCTTTTCGGCGGGAAAGGGCGCAGATACGCAGTATTTT
cdr3_aa: CASSFSAGKGADTQYF

v_call: TRBV19
clone_size: -
d_call: -
j_call: TRBJ2-5
cdr3_nt: TGTGCCAGTAGTATTAGTGGGACACAAGAGACCCAGTACTTC
cdr3_aa: CASSISGTQETQYF

v_call: TRBV11-2
clone_size: few
d_call: -
j_call: TRBJ2-1
cdr3_nt: TGTGCCAGCAGCTTCGGGGGAAAGGGTAACAATGAGCAGTTCTTC
cdr3_aa: CASSFGGKGNNEQFF

v_call: TRBV20-1
clone_size: few
d_call: -
j_call: TRBJ2-3
cdr3_nt: TGCAGTGTCCCGGGACATTCTGTCGATACGCAGTATTTT
cdr3_aa: CSVPGHSVDTQYF

v_call: TRBV20-1
clone_size: -
d_call: TRBD2
j_call: TRBJ2-1
cdr3_nt: TGCAGTGGACTAGCGCTCAATGAGCAGTTCTTC
cdr3_aa: CSGLALNEQFF

v_call: TRBV7-9
clone_size: -
d_call: TRBD2
j_call: TRBJ2-1
cdr3_nt: TGTGCCAGCAGCTCCCCTAGCGGGAGTATTCACAGTGAGCAGTTCTTC
cdr3_aa: CASSSPSGSIHSEQFF

v_call: TRBV5-1
clone_size: few
d_call: -
j_call: TRBJ2-1
cdr3_nt: TGCGCCAGCAGCTTGGCTTTCGGAATTAGCTCCTACAATGAGCAGTTCTTC
cdr3_aa: CASSLAFGISSYNEQFF

v_call: TRBV10-3
clone_size: many
d_call: -
j_call: TRBJ2-1
cdr3_nt: TGTGCCATCAGTGAGCGGGAGAGTGTCAATGAGCAGTTCTTC
cdr3_aa: CAISERESVNEQFF

v_call: TRBV7-2
clone_size: many
d_call: TRBD2
j_call: TRBJ2-5
cdr3_nt: TGTGCCAGCAGCTTAGGGACTAGCGATCAAGAGACCCAGTACTTC
cdr3_aa: CASSLGTSDQETQYF

v_call: TRBV4-1
clone_size: few
d_call: -
j_call: TRBJ2-7
cdr3_nt: TGCGCCAGCAGCCAAGTAACTAACTCCTACGAGCAGTACTTC
cdr3_aa: CASSQVTNSYEQYF

v_call: TRBV20-1
clone_size: -
d_call: -
j_call: TRBJ2-7
cdr3_nt: TGCAGTGCTCACAGGGGGGGCTACGAGCAGTACTTC
cdr3_aa: CSAHRGGYEQYF

v_call: TRBV29-1
clone_size: few
d_call: -
j_call: TRBJ2-7
cdr3_nt: TGCAGCGTTGGGGCAGGCTACGAGCAGTACTTC
cdr3_aa: CSVGAGYEQYF

v_call: TRBV4-2
clone_size: -
d_call: TRBD2
j_call: TRBJ2-1
cdr3_nt: TGTGCCAGCAGCCAAGAGGTGAGGCTAGCGGGAGGCCCCTCCTACAATGAGCAGTTCTTC
cdr3_aa: CASSQEVRLAGGPSYNEQFF

v_call: TRBV29-1
clone_size: -
d_call: -
j_call: TRBJ2-6
cdr3_nt: TGCAGCGTTGGTTTAACTGGGGCCAACGTCCTGACTTTC
cdr3_aa: CSVGLTGANVLTF

v_call: TRBV28
clone_size: many
d_call: -
j_call: TRBJ2-1
cdr3_nt: TGTGCCAGCAGTCCTCAAAGATCAGTAATCAATGAGCAGTTCTTC
cdr3_aa: CASSPQRSVINEQFF

v_call: TRBV12-3/TRBV12-4
clone_size: few
d_call: TRBD2
j_call: TRBJ2-4
cdr3_nt: TGTGCCAGCAGTTTAACCGGGTTGGGGGGGGTAAACATTCAGTACTTC
cdr3_aa: CASSLTGLGGVNIQYF

v_call: TRBV7-9
clone_size: -
d_call: TRBD1
j_call: TRBJ2-7
cdr3_nt: TGTGCCAGCAGCACACGACTTAAGGGGGCCCCTGTTGAGCAGTACTTC
cdr3_aa: CASSTRLKGAPVEQYF

v_call: TRBV7-8
clone_size: few
d_call: TRBD2
j_call: TRBJ2-3
cdr3_nt: TGTGCCAGCAGCCCAGTGGGGGGGAGGACAGATACGCAGTATTTT
cdr3_aa: CASSPVGGRTDTQYF

v_call: TRBV5-1
clone_size: -
d_call: TRBD2
j_call: TRBJ2-3
cdr3_nt: TGCGCCAGCAGCTGGGGACTAGCCCGGGGGGCCCACACAGATACGCAGTATTTT
cdr3_aa: CASSWGLARGAHTDTQYF

v_call: TRBV7-2
clone_size: -
d_call: TRBD2
j_call: TRBJ2-2
cdr3_nt: TGTGCCAGCAGCTTAGGACTAGCGGGAACGAACACCGGGGAGCTGTTTTTT
cdr3_aa: CASSLGLAGTNTGELFF

v_call: TRBV12-3/TRBV12-4
clone_size: few
d_call: TRBD1
j_call: TRBJ1-1
cdr3_nt: TGTGCCAGCAGTTTCTTCCGGGACAGAGAAGCTTTCTTT
cdr3_aa: CASSFFRDREAFF

v_call: TRBV10-2
clone_size: many
d_call: -
j_call: TRBJ2-1
cdr3_nt: TGCGCCAGCTACGTGGGGGCCCACAGTGAGCAGTTCTTC
cdr3_aa: CASYVGAHSEQFF

v_call: TRBV2
clone_size: many
d_call: -
j_call: TRBJ1-5
cdr3_nt: TGTGCCAGCAGTGACGACAGCAATCAGCCCCAGCATTTT
cdr3_aa: CASSDDSNQPQHF

v_call: TRBV2
clone_size: many
d_call: -
j_call: TRBJ2-7
cdr3_nt: TGTGCCAGCAGCGTAGACTACGAGCAGTACTTC
cdr3_aa: CASSVDYEQYF

v_call: TRBV5-5
clone_size: -
d_call: TRBD2
j_call: TRBJ2-2
cdr3_nt: TGTGCCAGCAGCTTGGGGCGGGGGGCTACGAACACCGGGGAGCTGTTTTTT
cdr3_aa: CASSLGRGATNTGELFF

v_call: TRBV3-1
clone_size: -
d_call: TRBD2
j_call: TRBJ2-4
cdr3_nt: TGTGCCAGCAGCCAACCTAGCGGGGGACAAAACATTCAGTACTTC
cdr3_aa: CASSQPSGGQNIQYF

v_call: TRBV12-3/TRBV12-4
clone_size: many
d_call: TRBD1
j_call: TRBJ2-7
cdr3_nt: TGTGCCAGCAGTAAACCCGGGACAGGTGGCGAGCAGTACTTC
cdr3_aa: CASSKPGTGGEQYF

v_call: TRBV20-1
clone_size: few
d_call: -
j_call: TRBJ1-2
cdr3_nt: TGCAGTGCCCCCGGCGTTCTATATTATGGCTACACCTTC
cdr3_aa: CSAPGVLYYGYTF

v_call: TRBV7-2
clone_size: -
d_call: -
j_call: TRBJ2-2
cdr3_nt: TGTGCCAGCAGCTTACGGGTCGGGAACACCGGGGAGCTGTTTTTT
cdr3_aa: CASSLRVGNTGELFF

v_call: TRBV5-1
clone_size: -
d_call: -
j_call: TRBJ2-2
cdr3_nt: TGCGCCAGCAGCTTGGAGGGCAGGGGAATCGCCGGGGAGCTGTTTTTT
cdr3_aa: CASSLEGRGIAGELFF

v_call: TRBV11-1
clone_size: few
d_call: TRBD2
j_call: TRBJ2-7
cdr3_nt: TGTGCCAGCAGCTTAGCCCCGGGAGCGGGGCGACTCTCCTACGAGCAGTACTTC
cdr3_aa: CASSLAPGAGRLSYEQYF

v_call: TRBV28
clone_size: once
d_call: -
j_call: TRBJ2-7
cdr3_nt: TGTGCCAGCACTTCTGGGGGGACCCAGACCTACGAGCAGTACTTC
cdr3_aa: CASTSGGTQTYEQYF

v_call: TRBV11-2
clone_size: -
d_call: -
j_call: TRBJ2-5
cdr3_nt: TGTGCCAGCAGCTCGGGACGTGGGACACAACAAGAGACCCAGTACTTC
cdr3_aa: CASSSGRGTQQETQYF

v_call: TRBV5-1
clone_size: -
d_call: -
j_call: TRBJ1-1
cdr3_nt: TGCGCCAGCAGCTTGGTCCCTAAGACACTAGAGAACACTGAAGCTTTCTTT
cdr3_aa: CASSLVPKTLENTEAFF

v_call: TRBV4-3
clone_size: -
d_call: TRBD1
j_call: TRBJ2-3
cdr3_nt: TGCGCCAGCAGCCAAGATTGGCGGACAGGGGCCTTGGATACGCAGTATTTT
cdr3_aa: CASSQDWRTGALDTQYF

v_call: TRBV10-3
clone_size: few
d_call: -
j_call: TRBJ2-7
cdr3_nt: TGTGCCTCCGGACGGCAGGGAGGCGAGCAGTACTTC
cdr3_aa: CASGRQGGEQYF

v_call: TRBV5-1
clone_size: few
d_call: TRBD1
j_call: TRBJ2-1
cdr3_nt: TGCGCCAGCAGCTTGGTCCAGGGGGACTACAATGAGCAGTTCTTC
cdr3_aa: CASSLVQGDYNEQFF

v_call: TRBV4-3
clone_size: -
d_call: -
j_call: TRBJ1-5
cdr3_nt: TGCGCCAGCAGCCAAGATTGGGGGGGTCCGTCCCAGCATTTT
cdr3_aa: CASSQDWGGPSQHF

v_call: TRBV30
clone_size: few
d_call: -
j_call: TRBJ2-1
cdr3_nt: TGTGCCTGGCTTACTAGCTACCACACGAATGAGCAGTTCTTC
cdr3_aa: CAWLTSYHTNEQFF

v_call: TRBV27
clone_size: once
d_call: TRBD1
j_call: TRBJ2-7
cdr3_nt: TGTGCCAGCAGCGCAGAATCTACAGGGGGCTCCTACGAGCAGTACTTC
cdr3_aa: CASSAESTGGSYEQYF

v_call: TRBV7-7
clone_size: -
d_call: -
j_call: TRBJ2-1
cdr3_nt: TGTGCTAGCAGCTTAGGCCCAGGTTACAATGAGCAGTTCTTC
cdr3_aa: CASSLGPGYNEQFF

v_call: TRBV27
clone_size: -
d_call: -
j_call: TRBJ2-3
cdr3_nt: TGTGCCAGCAGGCGTCGCACAGATACGCAGTATTTT
cdr3_aa: CASRRRTDTQYF

v_call: TRBV6-5
clone_size: few
d_call: -
j_call: TRBJ1-6
cdr3_nt: TGTGCCAGCAGTTACCGGGGGGATTATTCACCCCTCCACTTT
cdr3_aa: CASSYRGDYSPLHF

v_call: TRBV27
clone_size: few
d_call: -
j_call: TRBJ2-7
cdr3_nt: TGTGCCAGCAGCTCCCCAAGACAGTACGAGCAGTACTTC
cdr3_aa: CASSSPRQYEQYF